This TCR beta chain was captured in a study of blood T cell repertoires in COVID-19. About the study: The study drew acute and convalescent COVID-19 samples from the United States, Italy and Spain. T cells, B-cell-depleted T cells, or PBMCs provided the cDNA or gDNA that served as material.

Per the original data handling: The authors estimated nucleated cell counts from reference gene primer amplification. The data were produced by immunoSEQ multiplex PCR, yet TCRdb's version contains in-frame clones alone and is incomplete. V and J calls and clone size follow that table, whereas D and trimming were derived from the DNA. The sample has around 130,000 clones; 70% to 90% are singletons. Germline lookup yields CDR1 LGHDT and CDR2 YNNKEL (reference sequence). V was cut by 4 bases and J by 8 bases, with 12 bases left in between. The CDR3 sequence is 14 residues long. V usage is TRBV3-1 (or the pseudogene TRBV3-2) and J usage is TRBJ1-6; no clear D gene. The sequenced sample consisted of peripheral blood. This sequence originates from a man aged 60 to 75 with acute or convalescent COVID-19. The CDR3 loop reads CASSPETEDSPLHF. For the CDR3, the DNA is TGTGCCAGCAGCCCGGAAACTGAGGATTCACCCCTCCACTTT.